One and the same sample provided the 16 T cell receptor beta chains below, sequenced in a study of shared clonotypes between healthy human individuals. Clones were sequenced by immunoSEQ multiplex PCR, and TCRdb holds only the in-frame ones, with some missing. The sample shows roughly 2.2 million clones, over 90% of them seen only once. What was sequenced was naive CD4+ T cells from PBMCs. Indicated subset: CD45RA+ positively selected. Receptors originate from a man between 18 and 29 years old in good health. Some clones in this sample may be carry-over from other donors' samples.

V gene TRBV5-4 combines with J gene TRBJ1-2; D call uncertain. The CDR3 length is 11 residues. The germline gives CDR1 SGHNT, CDR2 YYREEE (reference sequence). With 0 bases removed from V and 14 bases from J, the gap between germline ends came to 11 bases. CDR3 bases: TGTGCCAGCAGCTTGGGGGGAGTTGGGACCTTC. It is translated as CASSLGGVGTF.

The rearrangement joins TRBV15 to TRBJ2-3; no definite D call. This CDR3 contains 13 residues. Germline CDR1 LNHNV, CDR2 YYDKDF (reference sequence). The ends were cut back, 1 base at V and 4 bases at J, with 6 bases in the middle. Here the CDR3 DNA reads TGTGCCACCAGCAGAGGGTCCGCAGATACGCAGTATTTT. It specifies CATSRGSADTQYF.

Of note for this clone: The identical CDR3 is also encoded by other nucleotide sequences in the sample. The chain combines TRBV28 with TRBJ1-2, with D possibly being TRBD1 (6 bases). Trimming stripped 1 base from V and 4 bases from J, with 10 bases between. This CDR3 has 14 residues. Germline V gene data show CDR1 as MDHEN and CDR2 as SYDVKM. The CDR3 here is CASSLFGQSYGYTF. The DNA for the CDR3 is TGTGCCAGCAGTTTATTTGGACAGAGCTATGGCTACACCTTC.

This chain uses TRBV9 with TRBJ1-1; D gene unclear. V was shortened by 0 bases and J by 1 base, with 10 bases between the two germline ends. The CDR3 is made up of 15 amino acids. Germline CDR1 and CDR2: SGDLS and YYNGEE. CDR3 sequence (DNA): TGTGCCAGCAGCGTAGCTTTCGGGAGGAACACTGAAGCTTTCTTT. Its protein product is CASSVAFGRNTEAFF.

V and J are TRBV7-2 and TRBJ2-7, with 10 positions matching TRBD2. The CDR3 length is 19 residues. V lost 5 bases, J lost 4 bases, and 20 bases stayed unmatched. Germline V gives CDR1 SGHTA, CDR2 FQGNSA. CDR3 residues: CASSAIQASGRAGVYEQYF. For the CDR3, the DNA is TGTGCCAGCAGCGCCATACAAGCCAGCGGGAGGGCCGGAGTGTACGAGCAGTACTTC.

This clone turned up a few times. The sample holds other DNA sequences that translate to the same CDR3. The gene calls are TRBV18 and TRBJ1-4; D is unresolved. The CDR3 is 12 residues long. Between the trimmed V and J ends, which lost 3 bases and 6 bases, there was a span of 5 bases. Germline CDR1 KGHSH, CDR2 LQKENI. CDR3 DNA: TGTGCCAGCTCACCGAGAGATGAAAAACTGTTTTTT. It specifies CASSPRDEKLFF.

This clone was seen just once. Other DNA sequences from this sample encode an identical CDR3 as well. The V call is TRBV28, the J call TRBJ1-6; TRBD1 agrees at 8 bases. Germline V gene sequence: CDR1 MDHEN, CDR2 SYDVKM. Trimming at V came to 4 bases and at J to 8 bases, leaving 7 bases not matched to a gene. The CDR3 runs to 15 residues. CDR3 sequence (DNA): TGTGCCAGCAGTTCCCCCGGACAGGGTTATTCACCCCTCCACTTT. Its translation is CASSSPGQGYSPLHF.

As regards this clone: The same CDR3 also results from other DNA sequences found in this sample. The chain uses TRBV5-1 and TRBJ2-7; either TRBD1 or TRBD2 may fit D (5 bases each). The V and J ends lost 4 bases and 0 bases respectively, with 14 bases between them. The CDR3 sequence is 15 residues long. The V gene's germline CDR1 is SGHRS and CDR2 YFSETQ. CDR3 residues: CASSAGTLSSYEQYF. The DNA for the CDR3 is TGCGCCAGCAGCGCCGGGACCCTGAGCTCCTACGAGCAGTACTTC. Filled out from reference TRBV5-1 and TRBJ2-7, the complete variable domain reads KAGVTQTPRYLIKTRGQQVTLSCSPISGHRSVSWYQQTPGQGLQFLFEYFSETQRNKGNFPGRFSGRQFSNSRSEMNVSTLELGDSALYLCASSAGTLSSYEQYFGPGTRLTVT.

V gene TRBV27 combines with J gene TRBJ2-5; D is possibly TRBD2 (5 bases). The ends were cut back, 4 bases at V and 5 bases at J, with 17 bases in the middle. CDR1 and CDR2 (germline): MNHEY, SMNVEV (reference sequence). This CDR3 has 15 residues. The CDR3 loop is CASSWARGKYETQYF. The DNA of the CDR3 is TGTGCCAGCAGTTGGGCGAGAGGGAAATACGAGACCCAGTACTTC.

The V gene is TRBV2, the J gene TRBJ2-4, with TRBD2 matching 7 bases. J gave up 7 bases and V 8 bases, and 5 bases lay outside the gene matches. The germline CDR1 and CDR2 sequences are SNHLY and FYNNEI. The CDR3 runs 12 residues. CDR3 nucleotide sequence: TGTGCCAGCGCGGGAGAGGCGAACATTCAGTACTTC. Protein product: CASAGEANIQYF. The full variable domain, its missing parts supplied by reference TRBV2 and TRBJ2-4, is EPEVTQTPSHQVTQMGQEVILRCVPISNHLYFYWYRQILGQKVEFLVSFYNNEISEKSEIFDDQFSVERPDGSNFTLKIRSTKLEDSAMYFCASAGEANIQYFGAGTRLSVL.

Worth noting for this clone: Other nucleotide sequences in the sample specify the same CDR3. The V call is TRBV18, the J call TRBJ2-7, with D unresolved. Trimming cost V 2 bases and J 1 base, with 6 bases left between them. This CDR3 region has 13 residues. Germline V lookup: CDR1 KGHSH, CDR2 LQKENI. The CDR3 DNA reads TGTGCCAGCTCACCAGGCCAGTCCTACGAGCAGTACTTC. Amino acids: CASSPGQSYEQYF. Full variable domain (outside the CDR3, taken from reference TRBV18 and TRBJ2-7): NAGVMQNPRHLVRRRGQEARLRCSPMKGHSHVYWYRQLPEEGLKFMVYLQKENIIDESGMPKERFSAEFPKEGPSILRIQQVVRGDSAAYFCASSPGQSYEQYFGPGTRLTVT.

In this sample, this clone turned up once. V is TRBV9 and J is TRBJ2-3; 9 bases fit TRBD1. The CDR3 covers 18 residues. From germline, CDR1 is SGDLS and CDR2 YYNGEE. V was clipped by 2 bases and J by 2 bases; unmatched bases: 12. The CDR3 DNA is TGTGCCAGCAGCGTTCAACCCCCCGGGACAGGGAACACAGATACGCAGTATTTT. Amino acids: CASSVQPPGTGNTDTQYF.

Comments on this clone: This sample includes further DNA sequences coding for the same CDR3. The chain has TRBV15 and TRBJ1-2; 9 bases agree with TRBD1. Germline V lookup: CDR1 LNHNV, CDR2 YYDKDF (reference sequence). Germline trimming cut 3 bases from V and 4 bases from J; bases unmatched to any gene: 0. The CDR3 runs to 13 residues. For the CDR3, the DNA is TGTGCCACCAGCAGGGGACAGGGCTATGGCTACACCTTC. Protein: CATSRGQGYGYTF.

The chain joins TRBV4-2 to TRBJ1-1, with D possibly matching TRBD1 (5 bases). The CDR3 consists of 14 residues. The germline V gene has CDR1 LGHNA and CDR2 YNFKEQ. Deletions cut 0 bases from V and 4 bases from J, with 9 bases between. The CDR3 reads CASSQDGGGTEAFF. The CDR3 bases are TGTGCCAGCAGCCAAGATGGGGGGGGCACTGAAGCTTTCTTT.

The rearrangement uses TRBV5-4 and TRBJ2-7; 7 bases agree with TRBD2. V lost 4 bases, J lost 2 bases, and 6 bases stayed unmatched. Germline CDR1 SGHNT, CDR2 YYREEE (reference sequence). This CDR3 has 14 amino acids. The CDR3 DNA sequence: TGTGCCAGCAGCCCGGGAGGCCTAGCCTACGAGCAGTACTTC. Translated, it gives CASSPGGLAYEQYF.

This clone showed up just once. The chain has TRBV28 and TRBJ1-1; 7 bases are shared with TRBD1. Per germline, CDR1 MDHEN and CDR2 SYDVKM. The length of the CDR3 is 15 residues. In DNA, the CDR3 is TGTGCATCTACAGGGGCCCTTGTTATGAACACTGAAGCTTTCTTT. It is translated as CASTGALVMNTEAFF.